Listed below are T cell receptor beta chains from one sample, sequenced in a study of CD8 T cells in Susac syndrome. TCRdb reprocessed the immunoSEQ multiplex PCR reads via MiXCR and lists one record per CDR3 protein. The sample holds 210,000 or so distinct CDR3 sequences, around 90% seen once. The sample was CD8+ T cells from PBMCs. These TCRs come from a human donor with multiple sclerosis. Both conserved end residues are part of each CDR3. The D gene is left open where the match is weak. Only part of the rows carry a size: once, few, many, or a class if the clone is expanded.

clone_size d_call j_call v_call cdr3_aa cdr3_nt
NA TRBD1 TRBJ1-4 TRBV2 CASQDRVWEKLFF TGTGCCAGCCAGGACAGGGTCTGGGAAAAACTGTTTTTT
NA NA TRBJ1-5 TRBV13 CASSLSGRPQHF TGTGCCAGCAGCTTATCTGGCCGGCCCCAGCATTTT
NA TRBD1 TRBJ2-5 TRBV13 CASSSWTGTSETQYF TGTGCCAGCAGCTCTTGGACAGGCACCTCAGAGACCCAGTACTTC
NA NA TRBJ2-3 TRBV7-7 CASSLDLGNTQYF TGTGCTAGCAGTTTGGACCTTGGGAATACGCAGTATTTT
NA NA TRBJ2-1 TRBV9 CASSGGAANVWQFF TGTGCCAGCAGCGGGGGGGCCGCCAATGTGTGGCAGTTCTTC
NA NA TRBJ2-3 TRBV7-9 CASSFGNQGILIPDTQYF TGTGCCAGCAGCTTCGGTAATCAAGGCATTCTCATCCCAGATACGCAGTATTTT
NA TRBD1 TRBJ1-1 TRBV9 CASSVSPTGREVGNTEAFF TGTGCCAGCAGCGTATCCCCGACAGGGAGGGAGGTTGGGAACACTGAAGCTTTCTTT
NA TRBD2 TRBJ2-1 TRBV7-7 CASSPGLAGGVIGNEQFF TGTGCTAGCAGCCCGGGACTAGCGGGAGGGGTGATCGGCAATGAGCAGTTCTTC
NA TRBD2 TRBJ2-1 TRBV12-3/TRBV12-4 CASSFTSGEAYEQFF TGTGCCAGCAGTTTCACTAGCGGGGAGGCCTATGAGCAGTTCTTC
once NA TRBJ2-5 TRBV9 CASSNRDSSDGETQYF TGTGCCAGCAGCAACCGGGACTCTTCGGATGGGGAGACCCAGTACTTC
NA NA TRBJ2-1 TRBV7-3 CASSLMAGALYNEQFF TGTGCCAGCAGCTTAATGGCGGGGGCCCTTTACAATGAGCAGTTCTTC
NA NA TRBJ2-7 TRBV4-3 CASSQDGTSYEQYF TGCGCCAGCAGCCAAGATGGGACCTCCTACGAGCAGTACTTC
NA NA TRBJ1-5 TRBV7-6 CASSEHSTSNQPQHF TGTGCCAGCAGCGAGCACAGTACTAGCAATCAGCCCCAGCATTTT
NA NA TRBJ1-2 TRBV27 CASSLSGNGYTF TGTGCCAGCAGTTTGTCGGGGAATGGCTACACCTTC
once NA TRBJ2-1 TRBV7-9 CASSSSPQPSSYNEQFF TGTGCCAGCAGCTCCTCCCCCCAACCCAGCTCCTACAATGAGCAGTTCTTC
NA NA TRBJ1-1 TRBV30 CAWSVFLPEAFF TGTGCCTGGAGTGTGTTCCTTCCCGAAGCTTTCTTT
NA TRBD1 TRBJ1-2 TRBV19 CASSIPGQGNYGYTF TGTGCCAGTAGTATTCCAGGACAGGGCAACTATGGCTACACCTTC
NA NA TRBJ2-2 TRBV6-5 CASSYSRWGASGELFF TGTGCCAGCAGTTACTCGCGTTGGGGGGCGAGCGGGGAGCTGTTTTTT
once TRBD1 TRBJ2-7 TRBV29-1 CSVASGTVNYEQYF TGCAGCGTTGCTTCGGGGACAGTAAACTACGAGCAGTACTTC
NA NA TRBJ2-7 TRBV2 CASSDPRGGISSYEQYF TGTGCCAGCAGTGATCCCCGTGGGGGGATAAGCTCCTACGAGCAGTACTTC
NA TRBD1 TRBJ1-5 TRBV19 CASTTVLGQGIQPQHF TGTGCCAGTACCACCGTCCTGGGACAGGGTATTCAGCCCCAGCATTTT
NA TRBD2 TRBJ2-7 TRBV6-1 CASSQWGLPPPPSYEQYF TGTGCCAGCAGTCAATGGGGACTACCACCTCCTCCCTCCTACGAGCAGTACTTC
NA NA TRBJ2-7 TRBV11-2 CASSFPHSVAEQYF TGTGCCAGCAGCTTTCCCCACTCTGTCGCCGAGCAGTACTTC
once NA TRBJ1-5 TRBV12-3/TRBV12-4 CASSQTRDFGQPQHF TGTGCCAGCAGCCAGACCAGGGATTTCGGTCAGCCCCAGCATTTT
NA TRBD1 TRBJ1-4 TRBV12-3/TRBV12-4 CASSPRDRDEKLFF TGTGCCAGCAGTCCCCGGGACAGGGACGAAAAACTGTTTTTT
NA NA TRBJ1-4 TRBV3-1 CASSQGGATNEKLFF TGTGCCAGCAGCCAAGGGGGGGCAACTAATGAAAAACTGTTTTTT
NA NA TRBJ2-5 TRBV4-1 CASSQDPDNTPGETQYF TGCGCCAGCAGCCAAGATCCGGATAACACCCCGGGAGAGACCCAGTACTTC